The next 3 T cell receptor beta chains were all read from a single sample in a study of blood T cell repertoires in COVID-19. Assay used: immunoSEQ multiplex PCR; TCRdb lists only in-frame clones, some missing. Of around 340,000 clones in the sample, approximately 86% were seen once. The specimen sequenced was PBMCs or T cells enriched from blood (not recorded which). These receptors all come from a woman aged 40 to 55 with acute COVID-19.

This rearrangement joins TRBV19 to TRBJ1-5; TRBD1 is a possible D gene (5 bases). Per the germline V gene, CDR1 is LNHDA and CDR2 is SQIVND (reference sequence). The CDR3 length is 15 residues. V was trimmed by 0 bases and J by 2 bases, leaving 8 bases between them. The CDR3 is CASSIEGGGNQPQHF. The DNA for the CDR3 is TGTGCCAGTAGTATAGAGGGGGGTGGCAATCAGCCCCAGCATTTT.

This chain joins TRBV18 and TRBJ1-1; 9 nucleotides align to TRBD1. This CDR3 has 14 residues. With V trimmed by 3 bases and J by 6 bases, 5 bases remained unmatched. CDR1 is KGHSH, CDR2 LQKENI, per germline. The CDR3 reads CASSPTGGNAEAFF. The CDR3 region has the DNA TGTGCCAGCTCACCGACAGGGGGGAATGCTGAAGCTTTCTTT.

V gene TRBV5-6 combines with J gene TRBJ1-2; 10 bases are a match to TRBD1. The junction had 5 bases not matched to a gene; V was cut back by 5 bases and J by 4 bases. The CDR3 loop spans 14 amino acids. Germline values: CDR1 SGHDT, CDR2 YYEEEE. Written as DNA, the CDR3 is TGTGCCAGCAGACCGGGACAGGGGCTCTATGGCTACACCTTC. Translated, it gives CASRPGQGLYGYTF.